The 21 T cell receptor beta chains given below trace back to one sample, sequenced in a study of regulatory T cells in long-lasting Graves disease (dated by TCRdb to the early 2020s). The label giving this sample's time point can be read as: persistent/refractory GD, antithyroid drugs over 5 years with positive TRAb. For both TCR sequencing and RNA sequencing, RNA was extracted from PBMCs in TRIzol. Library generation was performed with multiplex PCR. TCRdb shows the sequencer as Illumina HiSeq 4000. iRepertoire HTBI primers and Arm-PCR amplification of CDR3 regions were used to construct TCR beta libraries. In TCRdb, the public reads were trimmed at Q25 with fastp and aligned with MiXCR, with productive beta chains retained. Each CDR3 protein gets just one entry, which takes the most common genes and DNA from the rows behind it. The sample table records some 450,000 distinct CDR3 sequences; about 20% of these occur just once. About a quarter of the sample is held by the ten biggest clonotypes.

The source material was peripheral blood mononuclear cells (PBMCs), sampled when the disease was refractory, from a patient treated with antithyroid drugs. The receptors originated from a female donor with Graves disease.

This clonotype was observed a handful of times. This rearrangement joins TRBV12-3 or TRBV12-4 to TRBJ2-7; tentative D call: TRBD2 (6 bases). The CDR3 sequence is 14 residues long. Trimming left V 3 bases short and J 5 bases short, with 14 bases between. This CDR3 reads CASSFWGRNDEQYF. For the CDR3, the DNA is TGTGCCAGCAGTTTTTGGGGGAGGAACGACGAGCAGTACTTC.

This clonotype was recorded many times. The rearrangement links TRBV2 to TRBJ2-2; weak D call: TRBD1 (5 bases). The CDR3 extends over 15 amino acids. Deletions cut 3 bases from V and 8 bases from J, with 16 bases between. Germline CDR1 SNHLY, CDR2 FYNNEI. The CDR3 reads CASSETDPTGGELFF. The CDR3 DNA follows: TGTGCCAGCAGTGAGACAGACCCTACCGGTGGGGAGCTGTTTTTT.

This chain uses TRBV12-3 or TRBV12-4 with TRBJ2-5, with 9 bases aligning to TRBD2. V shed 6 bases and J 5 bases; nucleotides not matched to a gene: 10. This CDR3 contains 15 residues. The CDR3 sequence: CASSLHSGSGETQYF. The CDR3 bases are TGTGCCAGCAGCCTTCATAGCGGGAGCGGGGAGACCCAGTACTTC.

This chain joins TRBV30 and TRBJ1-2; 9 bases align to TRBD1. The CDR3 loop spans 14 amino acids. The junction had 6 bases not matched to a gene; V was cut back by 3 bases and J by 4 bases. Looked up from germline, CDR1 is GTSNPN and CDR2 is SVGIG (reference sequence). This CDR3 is CAWSTGGGFYGYTF. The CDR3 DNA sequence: TGTGCCTGGAGCACAGGGGGCGGATTCTATGGCTACACCTTC.

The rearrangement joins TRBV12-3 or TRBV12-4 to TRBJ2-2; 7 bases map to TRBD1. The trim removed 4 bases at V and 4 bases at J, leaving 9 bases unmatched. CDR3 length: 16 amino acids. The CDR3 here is CASSSLGTALTGELFF. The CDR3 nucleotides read TGTGCCAGCAGTTCTCTGGGGACAGCCCTCACCGGGGAGCTGTTTTTT.

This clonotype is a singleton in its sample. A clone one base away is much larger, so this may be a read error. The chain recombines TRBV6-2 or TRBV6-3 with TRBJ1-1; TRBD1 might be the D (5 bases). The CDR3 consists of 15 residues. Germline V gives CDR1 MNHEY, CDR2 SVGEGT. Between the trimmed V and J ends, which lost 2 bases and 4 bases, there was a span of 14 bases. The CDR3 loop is CASSYADRLSTEAFF. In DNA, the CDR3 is TGTGCCAGCAGTTACGCCGACAGATTAAGCACTGAAGCTTTCTTT.

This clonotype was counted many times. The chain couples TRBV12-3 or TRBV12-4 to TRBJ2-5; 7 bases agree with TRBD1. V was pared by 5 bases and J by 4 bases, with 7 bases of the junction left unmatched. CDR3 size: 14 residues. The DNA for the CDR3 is TGTGCCAGCAGTCCTCATTGGACAGGAGAGACCCAGTACTTC. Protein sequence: CASSPHWTGETQYF.

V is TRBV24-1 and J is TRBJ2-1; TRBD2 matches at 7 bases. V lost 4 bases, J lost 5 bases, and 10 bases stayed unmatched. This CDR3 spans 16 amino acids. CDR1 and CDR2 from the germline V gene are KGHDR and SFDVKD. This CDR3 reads CATSDPSGTPNNEQFF. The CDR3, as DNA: TGTGCCACCAGTGACCCTAGCGGTACTCCTAACAATGAGCAGTTCTTC.

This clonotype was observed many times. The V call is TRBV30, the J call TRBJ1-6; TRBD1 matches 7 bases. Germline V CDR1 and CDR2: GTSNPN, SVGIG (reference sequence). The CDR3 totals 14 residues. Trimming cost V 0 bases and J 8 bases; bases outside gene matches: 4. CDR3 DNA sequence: TGTGCCTGGAGTGTGCGGCAGGGGGATTCACCCCTCCACTTT. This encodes CAWSVRQGDSPLHF.

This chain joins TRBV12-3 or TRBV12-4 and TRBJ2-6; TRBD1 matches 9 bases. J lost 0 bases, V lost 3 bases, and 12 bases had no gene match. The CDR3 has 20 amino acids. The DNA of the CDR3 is TGTGCCAGCAGTTTCCAATGGGGACAGGGCTTCACCTCTGGGGCCAACGTCCTGACTTTC. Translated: CASSFQWGQGFTSGANVLTF.

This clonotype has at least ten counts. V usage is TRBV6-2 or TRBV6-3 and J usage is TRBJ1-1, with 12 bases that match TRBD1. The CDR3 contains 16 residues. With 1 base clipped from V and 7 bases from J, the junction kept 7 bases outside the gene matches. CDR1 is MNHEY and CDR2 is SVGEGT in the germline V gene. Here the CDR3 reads CASSYYRGQGAIEAFF. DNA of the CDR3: TGTGCCAGCAGTTACTACCGGGGACAGGGGGCAATTGAAGCTTTCTTT.

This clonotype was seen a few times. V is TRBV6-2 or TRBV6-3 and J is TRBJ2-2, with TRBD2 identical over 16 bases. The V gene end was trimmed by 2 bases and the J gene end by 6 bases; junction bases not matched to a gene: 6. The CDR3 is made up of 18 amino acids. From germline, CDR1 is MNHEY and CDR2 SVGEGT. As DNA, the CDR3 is TGTGCCAGCAGTTACCCGGGACTAGCGGGAGGGAATGCCGGGGAGCTGTTTTTT. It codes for CASSYPGLAGGNAGELFF.

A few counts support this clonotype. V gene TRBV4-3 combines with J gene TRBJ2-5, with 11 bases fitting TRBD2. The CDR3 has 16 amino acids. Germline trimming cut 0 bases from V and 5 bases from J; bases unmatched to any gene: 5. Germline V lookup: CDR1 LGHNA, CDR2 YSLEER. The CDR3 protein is CASSQDRLAGSETQYF. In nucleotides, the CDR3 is TGCGCCAGCAGCCAAGATCGACTAGCGGGATCGGAGACCCAGTACTTC.

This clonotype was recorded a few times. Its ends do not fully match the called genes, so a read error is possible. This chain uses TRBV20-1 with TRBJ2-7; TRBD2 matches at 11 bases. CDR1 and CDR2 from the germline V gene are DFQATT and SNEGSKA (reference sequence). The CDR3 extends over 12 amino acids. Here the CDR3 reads CSADIAGGPENF. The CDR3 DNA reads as TGCAGTGCCGACATAGCGGGAGGGCCGGAAAACTTC.

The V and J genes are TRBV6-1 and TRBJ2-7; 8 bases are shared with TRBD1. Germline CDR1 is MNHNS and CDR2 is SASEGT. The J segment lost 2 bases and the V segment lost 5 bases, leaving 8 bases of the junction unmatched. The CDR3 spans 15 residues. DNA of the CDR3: TGTGCCAGCAGTAAACAGGGGGAATTACCCTACGAGCAGTACTTC. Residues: CASSKQGELPYEQYF.

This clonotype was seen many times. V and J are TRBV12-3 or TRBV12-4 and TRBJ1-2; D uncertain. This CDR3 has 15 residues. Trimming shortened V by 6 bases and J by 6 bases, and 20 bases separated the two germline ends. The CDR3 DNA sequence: TGTGCCAGCAGCGTTGGACGGATCGGCAAGGATGGCTACACCTTC. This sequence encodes CASSVGRIGKDGYTF.

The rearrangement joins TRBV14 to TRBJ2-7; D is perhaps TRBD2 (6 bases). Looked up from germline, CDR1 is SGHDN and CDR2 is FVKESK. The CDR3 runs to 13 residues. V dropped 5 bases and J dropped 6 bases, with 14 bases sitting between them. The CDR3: CASSSAGYLEQYF. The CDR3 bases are TGTGCCAGCAGCTCGGCGGGGTACCTCGAGCAGTACTTC. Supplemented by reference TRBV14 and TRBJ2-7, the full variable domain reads EAGVTQFPSHSVIEKGQTVTLRCDPISGHDNLYWYRRVMGKEIKFLLHFVKESKQDESGMPNNRFLAERTGGTYSTLKVQPAELEDSGVYFCASSSAGYLEQYFGPGTRLTVT.

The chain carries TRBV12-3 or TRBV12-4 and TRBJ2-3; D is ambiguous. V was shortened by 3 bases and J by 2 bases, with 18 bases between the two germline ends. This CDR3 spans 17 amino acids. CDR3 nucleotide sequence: TGTGCCAGCAGTTTCGTGCCGGAGACAAGACCCACAGATACGCAGTATTTT. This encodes CASSFVPETRPTDTQYF.

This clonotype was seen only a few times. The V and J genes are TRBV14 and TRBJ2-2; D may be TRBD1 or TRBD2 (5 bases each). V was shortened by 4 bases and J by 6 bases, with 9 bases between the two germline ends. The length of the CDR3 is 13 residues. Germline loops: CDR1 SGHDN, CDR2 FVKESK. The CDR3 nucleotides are TGTGCCAGCAGCCCTGGGACGGCCGGGGAGCTGTTTTTT. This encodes CASSPGTAGELFF. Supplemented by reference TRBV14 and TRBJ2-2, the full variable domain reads EAGVTQFPSHSVIEKGQTVTLRCDPISGHDNLYWYRRVMGKEIKFLLHFVKESKQDESGMPNNRFLAERTGGTYSTLKVQPAELEDSGVYFCASSPGTAGELFFGEGSRLTVL.

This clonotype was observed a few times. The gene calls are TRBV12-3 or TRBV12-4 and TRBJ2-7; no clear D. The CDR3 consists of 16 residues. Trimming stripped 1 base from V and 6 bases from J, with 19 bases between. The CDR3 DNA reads TGTGCCAGCAGTTTAGTTATGGCAGCCTCCCTGGTCGAGCAGTACTTC. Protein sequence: CASSLVMAASLVEQYF.

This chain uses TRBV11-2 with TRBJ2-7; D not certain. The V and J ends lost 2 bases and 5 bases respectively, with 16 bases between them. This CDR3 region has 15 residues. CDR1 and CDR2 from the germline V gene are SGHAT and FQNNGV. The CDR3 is CASSLSLVLAHEQYF. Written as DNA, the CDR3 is TGTGCCAGCAGCTTATCTCTAGTTCTCGCCCACGAGCAGTACTTC.